This T cell receptor beta chain appears in the sequencing data of a study of blood T cell repertoires in COVID-19. Germline V CDR1 and CDR2: SGHTA, FQGNSA. This CDR3 is 17 amino acids long. The V end lost 2 bases, the J end lost 6 bases, and 23 bases lay between the germline ends. The data were produced by immunoSEQ multiplex PCR, yet TCRdb's version contains in-frame clones alone and is incomplete. The sample records 220,000 or so clones, roughly 83% being singletons. The J gene is TRBJ2-7, the V gene TRBV7-2; a weak D match, TRBD2 (7 bases). The specimen was PBMCs or T cells enriched from blood (not recorded which). The receptor comes from a woman in her 40s with acute COVID-19. CDR3 in amino acids: CASSLLGLEGGPGEQYF. The DNA of the CDR3 is TGTGCCAGCAGCTTATTAGGGCTCGAGGGGGGGCCAGGCGAGCAGTACTTC.